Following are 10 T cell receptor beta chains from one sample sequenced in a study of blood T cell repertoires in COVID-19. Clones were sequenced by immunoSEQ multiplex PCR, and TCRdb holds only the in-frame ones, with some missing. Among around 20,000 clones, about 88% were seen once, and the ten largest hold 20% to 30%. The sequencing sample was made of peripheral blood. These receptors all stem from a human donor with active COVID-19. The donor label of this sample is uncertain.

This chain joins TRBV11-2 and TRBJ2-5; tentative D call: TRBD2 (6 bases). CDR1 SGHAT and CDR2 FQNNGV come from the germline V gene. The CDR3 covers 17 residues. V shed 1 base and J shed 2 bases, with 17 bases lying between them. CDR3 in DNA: TGTGCCAGCAGCTTAGTGGTACTGTGGCGGGATCAAGAGACCCAGTACTTC. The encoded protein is CASSLVVLWRDQETQYF. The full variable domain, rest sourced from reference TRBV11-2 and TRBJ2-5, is EAGVAQSPRYKIIEKRQSVAFWCNPISGHATLYWYQQILGQGPKLLIQFQNNGVVDDSQLPKDRFSAERLKGVDSTLKIQPAKLEDSAVYLCASSLVVLWRDQETQYFGPGTRLLVL.

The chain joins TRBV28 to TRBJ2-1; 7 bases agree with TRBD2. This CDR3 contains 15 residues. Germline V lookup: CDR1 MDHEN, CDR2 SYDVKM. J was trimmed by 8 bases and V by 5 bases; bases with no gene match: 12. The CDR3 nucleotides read TGTGCCAGCAGTACTCACGGACTAGATCAGGATGAGCAGTTCTTC. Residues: CASSTHGLDQDEQFF. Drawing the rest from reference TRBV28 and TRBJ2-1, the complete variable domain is DVKVTQSSRYLVKRTGEKVFLECVQDMDHENMFWYRQDPGLGLRLIYFSYDVKMKEKGDIPEGYSVSREKKERFSLILESASTNQTSMYLCASSTHGLDQDEQFFGPGTRLTVL.

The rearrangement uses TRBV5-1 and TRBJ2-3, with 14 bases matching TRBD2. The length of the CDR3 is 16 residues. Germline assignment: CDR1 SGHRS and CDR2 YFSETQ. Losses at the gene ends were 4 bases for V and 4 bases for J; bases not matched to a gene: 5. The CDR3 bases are TGCGCCAGCAGCCCCGGGACTAGCGGGAGACCAGATACGCAGTATTTT. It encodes CASSPGTSGRPDTQYF. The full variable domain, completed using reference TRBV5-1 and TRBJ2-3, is KAGVTQTPRYLIKTRGQQVTLSCSPISGHRSVSWYQQTPGQGLQFLFEYFSETQRNKGNFPGRFSGRQFSNSRSEMNVSTLELGDSALYLCASSPGTSGRPDTQYFGPGTRLTVL.

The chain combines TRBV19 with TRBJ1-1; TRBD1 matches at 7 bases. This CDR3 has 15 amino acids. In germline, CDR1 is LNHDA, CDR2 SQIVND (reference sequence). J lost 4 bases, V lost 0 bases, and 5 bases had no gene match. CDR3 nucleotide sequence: TGTGCCAGTAGTATAGATGACGCAGGGGGCACTGAAGCTTTCTTT. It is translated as CASSIDDAGGTEAFF. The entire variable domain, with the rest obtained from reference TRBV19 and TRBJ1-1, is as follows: DGGITQSPKYLFRKEGQNVTLSCEQNLNHDAMYWYRQDPGQGLRLIYYSQIVNDFQKGDIAEGYSVSREKKESFPLTVTSAQKNPTAFYLCASSIDDAGGTEAFFGQGTRLTVV.

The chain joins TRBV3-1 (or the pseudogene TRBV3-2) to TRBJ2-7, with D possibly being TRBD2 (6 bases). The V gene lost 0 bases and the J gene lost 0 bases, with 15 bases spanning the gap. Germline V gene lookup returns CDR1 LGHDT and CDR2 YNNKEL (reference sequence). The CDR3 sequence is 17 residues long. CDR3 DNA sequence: TGTGCCAGCAGCCAAGATTTGGGCGGGATGAGCTCCTACGAGCAGTACTTC. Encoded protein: CASSQDLGGMSSYEQYF.

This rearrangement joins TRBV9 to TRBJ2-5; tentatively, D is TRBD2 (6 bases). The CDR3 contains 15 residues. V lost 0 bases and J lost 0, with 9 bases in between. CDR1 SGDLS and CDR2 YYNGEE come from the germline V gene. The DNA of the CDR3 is TGTGCCAGCAGCGTAGGCGGGGTTTACCAAGAGACCCAGTACTTC. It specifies CASSVGGVYQETQYF.

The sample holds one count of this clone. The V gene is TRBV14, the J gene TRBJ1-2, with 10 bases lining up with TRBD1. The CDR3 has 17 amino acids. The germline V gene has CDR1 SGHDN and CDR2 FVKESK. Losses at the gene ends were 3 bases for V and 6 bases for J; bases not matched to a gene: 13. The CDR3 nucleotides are TGTGCCAGCAGCCAGTACTGGGAGACAGGGGGCGGGGATGGCTACACCTTC. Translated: CASSQYWETGGGDGYTF.

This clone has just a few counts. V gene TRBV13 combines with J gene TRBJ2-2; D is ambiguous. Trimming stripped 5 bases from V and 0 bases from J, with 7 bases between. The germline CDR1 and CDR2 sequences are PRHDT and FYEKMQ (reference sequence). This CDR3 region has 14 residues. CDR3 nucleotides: TGTGCCAGCAGCCCTTCAGCGAACACCGGGGAGCTGTTTTTT. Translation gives CASSPSANTGELFF.

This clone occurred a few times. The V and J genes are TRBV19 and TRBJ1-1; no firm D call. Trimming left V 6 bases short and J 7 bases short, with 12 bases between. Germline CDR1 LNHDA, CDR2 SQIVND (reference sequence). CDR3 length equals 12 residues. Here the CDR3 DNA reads TGTGCCAGTAGCCCGCGGCGAGGTGAAGCTTTCTTT. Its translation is CASSPRRGEAFF.

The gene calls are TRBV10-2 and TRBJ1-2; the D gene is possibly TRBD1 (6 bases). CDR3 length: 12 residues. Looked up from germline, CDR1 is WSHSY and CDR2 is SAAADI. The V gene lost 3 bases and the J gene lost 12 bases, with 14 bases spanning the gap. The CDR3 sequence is CASSDAGAVDTF. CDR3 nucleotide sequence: TGCGCCAGCAGTGATGCAGGGGCCGTTGACACCTTC.